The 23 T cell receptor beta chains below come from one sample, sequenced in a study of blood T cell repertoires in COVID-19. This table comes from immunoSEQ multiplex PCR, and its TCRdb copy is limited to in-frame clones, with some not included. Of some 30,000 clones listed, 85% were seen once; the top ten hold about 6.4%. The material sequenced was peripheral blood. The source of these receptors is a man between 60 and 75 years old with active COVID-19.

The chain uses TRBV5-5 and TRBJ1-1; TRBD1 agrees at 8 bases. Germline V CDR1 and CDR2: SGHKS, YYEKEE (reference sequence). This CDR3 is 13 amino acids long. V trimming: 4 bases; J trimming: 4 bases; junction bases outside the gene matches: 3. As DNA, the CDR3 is TGTGCCAGCAGCACGGACAGGGCCACTGAAGCTTTCTTT. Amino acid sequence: CASSTDRATEAFF.

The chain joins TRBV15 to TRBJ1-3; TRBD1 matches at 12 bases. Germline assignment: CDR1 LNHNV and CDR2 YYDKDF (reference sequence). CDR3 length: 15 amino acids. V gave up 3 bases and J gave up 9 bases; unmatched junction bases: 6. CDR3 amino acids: CATSRAGTGGSTIYF. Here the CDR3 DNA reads TGTGCCACCAGCAGGGCCGGGACAGGGGGCAGCACCATATATTTT.

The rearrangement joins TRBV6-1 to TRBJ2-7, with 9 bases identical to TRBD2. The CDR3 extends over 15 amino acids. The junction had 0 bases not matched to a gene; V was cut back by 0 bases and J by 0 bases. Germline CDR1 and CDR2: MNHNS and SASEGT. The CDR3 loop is CASSEASGSSYEQYF. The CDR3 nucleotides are TGTGCCAGCAGTGAAGCTAGCGGGAGCTCCTACGAGCAGTACTTC.

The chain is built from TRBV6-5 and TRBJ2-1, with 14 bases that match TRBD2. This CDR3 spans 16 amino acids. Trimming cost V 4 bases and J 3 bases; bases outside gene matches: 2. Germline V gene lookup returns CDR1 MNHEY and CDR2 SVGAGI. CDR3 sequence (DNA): TGTGCCAGCAGTTGGACTAGCGGGAGGAACTACAATGAGCAGTTCTTC. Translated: CASSWTSGRNYNEQFF.

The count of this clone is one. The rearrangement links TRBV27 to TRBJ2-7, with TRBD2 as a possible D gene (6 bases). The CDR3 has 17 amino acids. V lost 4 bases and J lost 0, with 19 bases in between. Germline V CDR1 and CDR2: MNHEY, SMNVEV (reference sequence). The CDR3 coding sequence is TGTGCCAGCAGTTCACCGCGCGGGGTAGGGCTCTCCTACGAGCAGTACTTC. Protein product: CASSSPRGVGLSYEQYF.

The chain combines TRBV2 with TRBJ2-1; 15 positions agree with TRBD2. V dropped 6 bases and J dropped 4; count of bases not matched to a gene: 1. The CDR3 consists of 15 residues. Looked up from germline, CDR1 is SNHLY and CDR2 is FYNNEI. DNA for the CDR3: TGTGCCAGCAGCGGGACTAGCGGGGGGTACAATGAGCAGTTCTTC. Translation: CASSGTSGGYNEQFF.

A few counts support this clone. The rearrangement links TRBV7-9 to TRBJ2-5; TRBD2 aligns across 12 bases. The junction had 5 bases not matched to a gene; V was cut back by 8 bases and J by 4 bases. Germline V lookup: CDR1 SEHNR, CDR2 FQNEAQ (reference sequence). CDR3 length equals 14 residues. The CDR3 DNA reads TGTGCCAGCGGGACTAGCGGGTCAGGAGAGACCCAGTACTTC. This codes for CASGTSGSGETQYF.

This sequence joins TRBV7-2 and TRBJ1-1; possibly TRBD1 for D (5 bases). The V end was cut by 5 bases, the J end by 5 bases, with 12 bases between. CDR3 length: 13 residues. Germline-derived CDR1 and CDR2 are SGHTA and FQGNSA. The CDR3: CTSSVGAVTEAFF. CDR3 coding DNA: TGTACCAGCAGCGTAGGGGCAGTAACTGAAGCTTTCTTT.

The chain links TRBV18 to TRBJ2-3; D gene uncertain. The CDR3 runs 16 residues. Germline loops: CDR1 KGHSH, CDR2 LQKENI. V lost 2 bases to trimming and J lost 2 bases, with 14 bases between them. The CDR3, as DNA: TGTGCCAGCTCACCAGCGGCTCCAAAGATCACAGATACGCAGTATTTT. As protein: CASSPAAPKITDTQYF.

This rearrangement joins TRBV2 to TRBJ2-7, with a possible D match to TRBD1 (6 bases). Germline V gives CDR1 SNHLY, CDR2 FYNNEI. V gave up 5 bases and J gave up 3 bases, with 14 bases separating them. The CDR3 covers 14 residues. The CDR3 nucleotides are TGTGCCAGCAGTAAAGGGACACGGAACTACGAGCAGTACTTC. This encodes CASSKGTRNYEQYF.

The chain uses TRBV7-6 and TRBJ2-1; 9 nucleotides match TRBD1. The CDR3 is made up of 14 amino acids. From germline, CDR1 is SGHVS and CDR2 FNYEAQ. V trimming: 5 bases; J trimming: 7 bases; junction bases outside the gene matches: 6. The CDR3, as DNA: TGTGCCAGCAGCCTCTACGACAGGGGGAATGAGCAGTTCTTC. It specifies CASSLYDRGNEQFF. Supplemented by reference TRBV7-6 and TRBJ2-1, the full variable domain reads GAGVSQSPRYKVTKRGQDVALRCDPISGHVSLYWYRQALGQGPEFLTYFNYEAQQDKSGLPNDRFSAERPEGSISTLTIQRTEQRDSAMYRCASSLYDRGNEQFFGPGTRLTVL.

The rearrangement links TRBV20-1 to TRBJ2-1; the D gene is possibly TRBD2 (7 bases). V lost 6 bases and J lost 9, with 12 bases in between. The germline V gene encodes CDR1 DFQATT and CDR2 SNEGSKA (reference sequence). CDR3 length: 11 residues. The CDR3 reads CSAWGGLEQFF. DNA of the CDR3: TGCAGTGCCTGGGGGGGCCTTGAGCAGTTCTTC.

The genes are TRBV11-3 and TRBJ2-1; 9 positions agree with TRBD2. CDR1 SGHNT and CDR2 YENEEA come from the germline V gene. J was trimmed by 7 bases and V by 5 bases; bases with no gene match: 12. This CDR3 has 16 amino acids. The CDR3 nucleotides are TGTGCCAGCAGCACACTTAGCGGGAGTGGTTCGAATGAGCAGTTCTTC. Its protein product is CASSTLSGSGSNEQFF.

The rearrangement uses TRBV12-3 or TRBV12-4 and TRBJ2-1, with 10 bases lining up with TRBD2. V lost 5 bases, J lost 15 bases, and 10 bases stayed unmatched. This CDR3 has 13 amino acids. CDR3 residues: CASSPGGSGRGFF. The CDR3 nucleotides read TGTGCCAGCAGTCCAGGGGGAAGCGGGAGGGGGTTCTTC.

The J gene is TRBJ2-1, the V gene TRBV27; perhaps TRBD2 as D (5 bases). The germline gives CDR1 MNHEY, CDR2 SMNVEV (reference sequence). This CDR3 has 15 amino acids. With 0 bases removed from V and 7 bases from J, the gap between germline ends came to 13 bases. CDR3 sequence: CASSLSWRGLNEQFF. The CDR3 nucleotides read TGTGCCAGCAGTTTATCCTGGAGAGGGCTTAATGAGCAGTTCTTC.

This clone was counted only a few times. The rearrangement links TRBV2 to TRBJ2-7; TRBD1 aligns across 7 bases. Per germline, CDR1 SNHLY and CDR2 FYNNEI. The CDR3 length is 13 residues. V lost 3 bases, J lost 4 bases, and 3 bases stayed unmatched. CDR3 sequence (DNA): TGTGCCAGCAGTGAGAGGGGGCATTACGAGCAGTACTTC. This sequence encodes CASSERGHYEQYF.

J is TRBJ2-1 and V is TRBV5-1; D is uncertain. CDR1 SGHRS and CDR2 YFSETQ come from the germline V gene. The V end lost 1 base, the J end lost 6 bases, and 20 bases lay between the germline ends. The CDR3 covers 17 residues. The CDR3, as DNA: TGCGCCAGCAGCTTGTATGCCATTCGACCAGGTAGCAATGAGCAGTTCTTC. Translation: CASSLYAIRPGSNEQFF.

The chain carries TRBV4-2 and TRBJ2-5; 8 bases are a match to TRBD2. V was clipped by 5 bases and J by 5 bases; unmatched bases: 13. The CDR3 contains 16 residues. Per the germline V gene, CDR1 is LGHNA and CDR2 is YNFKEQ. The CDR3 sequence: CASSVRGAGEGETQYF. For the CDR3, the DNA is TGTGCCAGCAGCGTAAGGGGAGCGGGAGAGGGTGAGACCCAGTACTTC.

The CDR3 nucleotides are TGTGCCAGCACTAGCGTGACCTACAATGAGCAGTTCTTC. Its protein is CASTSVTYNEQFF. This rearrangement joins TRBV7-2 to TRBJ2-1; weak D call: TRBD2 (6 bases). V was trimmed by 7 bases and J by 2 bases, leaving 9 bases between them. Germline loops: CDR1 SGHTA, CDR2 FQGNSA. This CDR3 region has 13 residues.

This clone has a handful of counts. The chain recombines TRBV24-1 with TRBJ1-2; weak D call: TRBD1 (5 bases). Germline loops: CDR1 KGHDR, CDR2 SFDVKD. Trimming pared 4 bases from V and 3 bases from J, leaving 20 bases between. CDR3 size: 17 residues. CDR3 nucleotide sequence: TGTGCCACCAGTGAGAACATCTACAGCGGAGGGGACTATGGCTACACCTTC. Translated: CATSENIYSGGDYGYTF.

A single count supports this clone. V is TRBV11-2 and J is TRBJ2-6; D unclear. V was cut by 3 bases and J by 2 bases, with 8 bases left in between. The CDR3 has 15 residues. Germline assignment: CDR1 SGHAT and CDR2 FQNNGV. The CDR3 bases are TGTGCCAGCAGCTTCTCCCCTACTGGGGCCAACGTCCTGACTTTC. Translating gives CASSFSPTGANVLTF.

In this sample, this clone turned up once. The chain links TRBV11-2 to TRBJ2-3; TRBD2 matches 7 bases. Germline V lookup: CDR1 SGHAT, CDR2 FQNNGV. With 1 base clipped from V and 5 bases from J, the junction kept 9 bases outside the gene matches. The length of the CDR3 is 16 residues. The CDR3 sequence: CASSLAVGGRGDTQYF. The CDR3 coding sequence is TGTGCCAGCAGCTTAGCGGTCGGAGGGAGGGGAGATACGCAGTATTTT.

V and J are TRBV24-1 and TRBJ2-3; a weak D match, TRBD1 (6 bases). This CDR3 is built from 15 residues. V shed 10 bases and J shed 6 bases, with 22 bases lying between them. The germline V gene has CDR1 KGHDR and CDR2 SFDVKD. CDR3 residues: CATSTYRERRDTQYF. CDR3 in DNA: TGTGCCACTTCCACATACAGGGAAAGGAGGGATACGCAGTATTTT.